Below, one T cell receptor beta chain is given with its context. Then a second PCR, running about 6 to 11 cycles, was carried out with a sample-barcoded 5' primer and a J-beta primer mix. TCRdb independently ran MiXCR on the 5' RACE reads; one entry per CDR3 protein. The data show 1.5 million to 2 million distinct CDR3 sequences, around 36% seen once. This specimen comes from a study of blood T cells in healthy people across ages. The sequence was obtained from a woman in her 30s in good health. Sequencing was performed on blood.

DNA for the CDR3: TGTGCCTCCCCTGGGACGACAGGTACGGGCAATCAGCCCCAGCATTTT. It encodes CASPGTTGTGNQPQHF. The genes are TRBV6-1 and TRBJ1-5, with D possibly matching TRBD1 (6 bases). V gave up 11 bases and J gave up 2 bases, with 22 bases separating them. CDR1 and CDR2 from the germline V gene are MNHNS and SASEGT. The CDR3 extends over 16 amino acids.